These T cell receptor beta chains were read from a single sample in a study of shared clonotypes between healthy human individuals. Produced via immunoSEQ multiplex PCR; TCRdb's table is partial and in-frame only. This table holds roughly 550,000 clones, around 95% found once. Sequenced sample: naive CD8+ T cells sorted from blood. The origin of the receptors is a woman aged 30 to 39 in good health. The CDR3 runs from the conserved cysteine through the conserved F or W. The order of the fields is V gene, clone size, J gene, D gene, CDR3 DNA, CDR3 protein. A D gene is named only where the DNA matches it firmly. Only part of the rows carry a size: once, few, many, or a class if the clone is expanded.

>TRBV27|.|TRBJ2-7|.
TGTGCCAGCGGTCCAGGGACCTACGAGCAGTACTTC
CASGPGTYEQYF
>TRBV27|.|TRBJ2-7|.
TGTGCCAGCAGTTTTCAGGGTTTGCCTTCCTACGAGCAGTACTTC
CASSFQGLPSYEQYF
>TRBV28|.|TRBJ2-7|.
TGTGCCAGCAGTTTGGATAAGCAGGGGAGAGAGCAGTACTTC
CASSLDKQGREQYF
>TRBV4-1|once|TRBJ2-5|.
TGCGCCAGCAGCCATGACAGAGAAGAGACCCAGTACTTC
CASSHDREETQYF
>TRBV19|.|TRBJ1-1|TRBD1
TGTGCCAGTAGTATATACGGACAGGGGCACGCTGAAGCTTTCTTT
CASSIYGQGHAEAFF
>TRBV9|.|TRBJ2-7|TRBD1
TGTGCCAGCAGCGAAGGACAGGGAATCATCTACGAGCAGTACTTC
CASSEGQGIIYEQYF
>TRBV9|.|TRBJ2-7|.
TGTGCCAGCAGCGTGGCGGACAGTCCCTACGAGCAGTACTTC
CASSVADSPYEQYF
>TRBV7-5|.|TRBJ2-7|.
TGTGTCAGAAGCGGACGACAGGGACCCAACTACGAGCAGTACTTC
CVRSGRQGPNYEQYF
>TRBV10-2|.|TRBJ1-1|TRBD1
TGCGCCAGCAGCCCGACAGGGGTAAGCCTTGAAGCTTTCTTT
CASSPTGVSLEAFF
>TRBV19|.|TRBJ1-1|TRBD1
TGTGCCAGTAGTCCAGACAGGGTTAACACTGAAGCTTTCTTT
CASSPDRVNTEAFF
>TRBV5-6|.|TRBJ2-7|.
TGTGCCAGCAGCTTGGAGGTGAGTTACGAGCAGTACTTC
CASSLEVSYEQYF
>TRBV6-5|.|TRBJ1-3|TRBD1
TGTGCCACCACCTCCGACAGGGTCTCTGGAAACACCATATATTTT
CATTSDRVSGNTIYF
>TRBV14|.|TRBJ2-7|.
TGTGCCAGCAGCCAAACGACAGGACTCATTCGCGAGCAGTACTTC
CASSQTTGLIREQYF
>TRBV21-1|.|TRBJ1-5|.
TGTGCCAGCAGCAAAGCGCTTTTGGGTAGCAATCAGCCCCAGCATTTT
CASSKALLGSNQPQHF
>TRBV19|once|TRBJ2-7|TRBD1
TGTGCCAGTAGTACACCGGGACAGAGCTACGAGCAGTACTTC
CASSTPGQSYEQYF
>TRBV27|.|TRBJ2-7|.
TGTGCCAGCAGGCCAGGGTATTTCGGCGAGCAGTACTTC
CASRPGYFGEQYF
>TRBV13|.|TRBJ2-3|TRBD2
TGTGCCAGCAGCTTAGCGTCTAGCGGGAGACCAGATACGCAGTATTTT
CASSLASSGRPDTQYF
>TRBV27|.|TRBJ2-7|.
TGTGCCAGCCAGAGGGTAGCGGCTTCCTACGAGCAGTACTTC
CASQRVAASYEQYF
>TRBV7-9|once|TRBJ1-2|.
TGTGCCAGCAGCTTAGGCCCAGGGCGGAACTATGGCTACACCTTC
CASSLGPGRNYGYTF
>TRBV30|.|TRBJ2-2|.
TGTGCCTGGAGTGTAGGATATGGGAACACCGGGGAGCTGTTTTTT
CAWSVGYGNTGELFF
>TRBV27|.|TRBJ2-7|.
TGTGCCAGCGGTGGACAGCCGGGGGAGCAGTACTTC
CASGGQPGEQYF
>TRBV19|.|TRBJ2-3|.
TGTGCCAGTAGTCCGGAATCGGGACTCAACACAGATACGCAGTATTTT
CASSPESGLNTDTQYF
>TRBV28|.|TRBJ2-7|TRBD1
TGTGCCAGCAGCTCCGTCCGGGACAGGAACGGCTACGAGCAGTACTTC
CASSSVRDRNGYEQYF
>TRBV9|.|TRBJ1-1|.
TGTGCCAGCAGCGTAGGTGACGGGCCCTCGGCAGCTTTCTTT
CASSVGDGPSAAFF
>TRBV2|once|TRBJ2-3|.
TGTGCCAGCAGTTTAGGGGTTGGGGGCAGAGATACGCAGTATTTT
CASSLGVGGRDTQYF
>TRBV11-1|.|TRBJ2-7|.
TGTGCCAGCAGCTTAGACTCCCCCGGCAACGAGCAGTACTTC
CASSLDSPGNEQYF
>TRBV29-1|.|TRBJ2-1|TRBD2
TGCAGTGGCGGACTAGCGGGAGTGTATGAGCAGTTCTTC
CSGGLAGVYEQFF
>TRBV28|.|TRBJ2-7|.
TGTGCCAGTTCAAGGGTCAGCAAGCTTCCCTACGAGCAGTACTTC
CASSRVSKLPYEQYF
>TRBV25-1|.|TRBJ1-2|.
TGTGCCAGCAGTGAAGGGCACAACTATGGCTACACCTTC
CASSEGHNYGYTF
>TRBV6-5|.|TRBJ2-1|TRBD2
TGTGCCAGCAGTAGCAGCGGGAGCAGGGTCTTC
CASSSSGSRVF
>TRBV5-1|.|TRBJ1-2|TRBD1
TGCGCCAGCAGCTTGGGGCCGGGACAGGGGGACTATGGCTACACCTTC
CASSLGPGQGDYGYTF
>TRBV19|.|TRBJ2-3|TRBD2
TGTGCCAGTAGTATAGACCCCCTGCCCGGGGCTAGCGGGGATACGCAGTATTTT
CASSIDPLPGASGDTQYF
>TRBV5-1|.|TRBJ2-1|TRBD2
TGCGCCAGCAGCTTGGAGGGAGGGCTAGCGGATGAGCAGTTCTTC
CASSLEGGLADEQFF
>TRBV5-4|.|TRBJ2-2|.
TGTGCCAGCAGCGACCCTAGGGGAAACACCGGGGAGCTGTTTTTT
CASSDPRGNTGELFF
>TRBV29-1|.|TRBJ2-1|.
TGCAGCGTTGCTGTGGGATTAGTCGATGAGCAGTTCTTC
CSVAVGLVDEQFF
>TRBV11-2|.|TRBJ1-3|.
TGTGCCAGCAGCTTGGGTGAGGGGTTCTCTGGAAACACCATATATTTT
CASSLGEGFSGNTIYF
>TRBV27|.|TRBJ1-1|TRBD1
TGTGCCAGCAGTTCCCGACAGGGGGCGGAGAACACTGAAGCTTTCTTT
CASSSRQGAENTEAFF
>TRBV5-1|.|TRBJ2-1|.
TGCGCCAGCAGCTTTGGGGAGGGCTGGGGGGCGTCGGACAATGAGCAGTTCTTC
CASSFGEGWGASDNEQFF
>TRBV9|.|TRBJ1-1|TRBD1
TGTGCCAGCAGCCCAGGCCACAGGGGAGTGAACACTGAAGCTTTCTTT
CASSPGHRGVNTEAFF
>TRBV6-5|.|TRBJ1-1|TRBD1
TGTGCCAGCAGTTACTTGGCAGGGGGGATGAACACTGAAGCTTTCTTT
CASSYLAGGMNTEAFF
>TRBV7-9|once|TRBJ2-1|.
TGTGCCAGCAGTTGGACAGACAATGAGCAGTTCTTC
CASSWTDNEQFF
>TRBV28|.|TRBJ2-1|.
TGTGCCAGCAGTTTACTCGGGACCGTTACCTACAATGAGCAGTTCTTC
CASSLLGTVTYNEQFF